Below are 17 T cell receptor beta chains sequenced from a single sample in a study of post-analysis software for immune sequencing data (dated by TCRdb to between 2014 and 2017). General conclusions and limits of the study: Patients showed significantly higher frequencies than controls for about 5 TRBV segments, among them TRBV5-6, TRBV5-1 and TRBV20-1.

Antigens of these TCRs are unknown. The protocol used for the library was PCR. Sequencing relied on an Illumina HiSeq 2500. To reduce PCR and sequencing biases, unique molecular identifiers were built into the TCR beta cDNA libraries. The public reads were reanalyzed by TCRdb: fastp trimming at Q25, MiXCR alignment, in-frame beta chains only. Rows with one shared CDR3 protein collapse into an entry with the most common genes and DNA. This sample comprises about 810,000 distinct CDR3 sequences, about 53% of them detected only once. In total, the top ten clones hold approximately 4.5% of the sample. Sequencing was done on a sample of blood. All receptors come from a girl aged 10 to 17 with multiple sclerosis.

This clonotype was seen more than once but under ten times. The genes are TRBV5-6 and TRBJ2-5; 12 nucleotides line up with TRBD1. Trimming removed 0 bases from V and 5 bases from J; junction bases left unmatched: 8. The germline V gene has CDR1 SGHDT and CDR2 YYEEEE. The CDR3 is made up of 17 amino acids. Written as DNA, the CDR3 is TGTGCCAGCAGCTTGGCCGGCGGGGACAGGGGGCGTGAGACCCAGTACTTC. It codes for CASSLAGGDRGRETQYF.

The gene calls are TRBV7-2 and TRBJ2-7, with 14 bases that match TRBD2. With 1 base clipped from V and 1 base from J, the junction kept 6 bases outside the gene matches. Germline V gives CDR1 SGHTA, CDR2 FQGNSA. The CDR3 is 18 residues long. CDR3 DNA sequence: TGTGCCAGCAGCTTAGTGGGACTAGCGGGAGCCCAATCCTACGAGCAGTACTTC. Protein product: CASSLVGLAGAQSYEQYF.

The chain carries TRBV7-9 and TRBJ1-1; 8 nucleotides align to TRBD1. The junction had 8 bases not matched to a gene; V was cut back by 2 bases and J by 3 bases. The CDR3 is 16 amino acids. From germline, CDR1 is SEHNR and CDR2 FQNEAQ (reference sequence). The chain's CDR3 is CASSLWTLQGDTEAFF. As DNA, the CDR3 is TGTGCCAGCAGCTTATGGACCCTACAGGGGGACACTGAAGCTTTCTTT.

V is TRBV7-9 and J is TRBJ2-5; possible D gene TRBD1, 5 bases. Per germline, CDR1 SEHNR and CDR2 FQNEAQ (reference sequence). V lost 1 base and J 5 bases, leaving 11 bases between the germline ends. This CDR3 spans 14 amino acids. The CDR3 region has the DNA TGTGCCAGCAGCTTAGATACAGGCCCCGAGACCCAGTACTTC. This translates into CASSLDTGPETQYF.

V usage is TRBV7-9 and J usage is TRBJ2-4; no reliable D call. The closer fit of TRBJ2-7 to the DNA end suggests the J call may be wrong. The V gene's germline CDR1 is SEHNR and CDR2 FQNEAQ (reference sequence). The CDR3 spans 12 residues. The CDR3 DNA reads TGTGCCAGCAGCTGGCGGATCGACGAGCAGTACTTC. This translates into CASSWRIDEQYF.

The rearrangement joins TRBV14 to TRBJ2-1; the match to TRBD2 covers 12 bases. The J call is uncertain, as TRBJ2-7 better fits the DNA end. There are 15 residues in the CDR3. Germline CDR1 and CDR2: SGHDN and FVKESK. The CDR3 nucleotides are TGTGCCAGCAGCCATGGGACTAGCGGGTCCTACGAGCAGTACTTC. This gives the protein CASSHGTSGSYEQYF.

This clonotype was seen only a few times. This sequence joins TRBV7-8 and TRBJ2-3; D unclear. Trimming shortened V by 1 base and J by 0 bases, and 5 bases separated the two germline ends. This CDR3 has 14 amino acids. The germline CDR1 and CDR2 sequences are SGHVS and FQNEAQ. The CDR3 DNA sequence: TGTGCCAGCAGCTTAGAGTGGAGCACAGATACGCAGTATTTT. This codes for CASSLEWSTDTQYF.

The V call is TRBV10-3, the J call TRBJ1-2; D is possibly TRBD1 (5 bases). In germline, CDR1 is ENHRY, CDR2 SYGVKD. V lost 6 bases and J lost 1, with 15 bases in between. This CDR3 is 15 amino acids long. CDR3 coding DNA: TGTGCCATCAGCAACGGGGCAGGAAATAACTATGGCTACACCTTC. Residues: CAISNGAGNNYGYTF.

V usage is TRBV5-5 and J usage is TRBJ2-3; 8 nucleotides align to TRBD2. CDR1 SGHKS and CDR2 YYEKEE come from the germline V gene (reference sequence). This CDR3 spans 15 amino acids. The V gene end was trimmed by 2 bases and the J gene end by 5 bases; junction bases not matched to a gene: 7. CDR3 protein: CASSFRGGQGDTQYF. The CDR3 DNA reads as TGTGCCAGCAGCTTCCGGGGGGGCCAGGGAGATACGCAGTATTTT.

The chain joins TRBV5-1 to TRBJ2-5; D unclear. From germline, CDR1 is SGHRS and CDR2 YFSETQ. The CDR3 is 13 amino acids. The ends were cut back, 0 bases at V and 2 bases at J, with 5 bases in the middle. The CDR3 DNA reads TGCGCCAGCAGCTTGGACATACAAGAGACCCAGTACTTC. Translation: CASSLDIQETQYF.

The chain employs TRBV4-1 and TRBJ2-1; 7 positions agree with TRBD2. Trimming removed 5 bases from V and 9 bases from J; junction bases left unmatched: 7. The CDR3 covers 13 residues. Germline-derived CDR1 and CDR2 are MGHRA and YSYEKL. The CDR3 loop is CASSYTSVGEQFF. As DNA, the CDR3 is TGCGCCAGCAGCTACACTAGCGTTGGTGAGCAGTTCTTC.

This chain links TRBV5-1 with TRBJ2-7, with a possible D match to TRBD1 (5 bases). The germline V gene encodes CDR1 SGHRS and CDR2 YFSETQ. V was cut by 5 bases and J by 1 base, with 10 bases left in between. This CDR3 comprises 13 residues. The DNA for the CDR3 is TGCGCCAGCAGTAGGGGAAAGTCCTACGAGCAGTACTTC. This gives the protein CASSRGKSYEQYF.

The chain recombines TRBV3-1 with TRBJ2-7, with D perhaps matching TRBD1 (6 bases). Trimming shortened V by 4 bases and J by 2 bases, and 9 bases separated the two germline ends. This CDR3 contains 13 residues. Germline CDR1 is LGHDT and CDR2 is YNNKEL (reference sequence). CDR3 in amino acids: CASSRTEPYEQYF. As DNA, the CDR3 is TGTGCCAGCAGCCGGACAGAGCCCTACGAGCAGTACTTC.

The chain has TRBV5-1 and TRBJ2-3, with D perhaps TRBD1 (6 bases). Trimming pared 0 bases from V and 5 bases from J, leaving 16 bases between. The CDR3 totals 16 residues. Germline assignment: CDR1 SGHRS and CDR2 YFSETQ. The DNA for the CDR3 is TGCGCCAGCAGCTTGGAGGACAGCGAGATAGGAGATACGCAGTATTTT. Its protein is CASSLEDSEIGDTQYF.

This rearrangement joins TRBV5-1 to TRBJ2-7; D possibly matches TRBD1 or TRBD2 (6 bases each). Trimming cost V 7 bases and J 5 bases, with 19 bases left between them. This CDR3 is built from 14 residues. Germline V gene data show CDR1 as SGHRS and CDR2 as YFSETQ. CDR3 sequence (DNA): TGCGCCAGCGGATTAGGGGGGCGAAGGAACGAGCAGTACTTC. Amino acids: CASGLGGRRNEQYF. The entire variable domain, with the rest obtained from reference TRBV5-1 and TRBJ2-7, is as follows: KAGVTQTPRYLIKTRGQQVTLSCSPISGHRSVSWYQQTPGQGLQFLFEYFSETQRNKGNFPGRFSGRQFSNSRSEMNVSTLELGDSALYLCASGLGGRRNEQYFGPGTRLTVT.

The CDR3: CSANAGQGGFKETQYF. The CDR3 region has the DNA TGCAGTGCAAATGCGGGGCAGGGAGGTTTTAAAGAGACCCAGTACTTC. The genes are TRBV20-1 and TRBJ2-5; a weak D match, TRBD2 (6 bases). Deletions cut 6 bases from V and 3 bases from J, with 23 bases between. Per the germline V gene, CDR1 is DFQATT and CDR2 is SNEGSKA (reference sequence). The CDR3 spans 16 residues.

This chain uses TRBV20-1 with TRBJ2-2; D not resolved. The V end lost 6 bases, the J end lost 0 bases, and 11 bases lay between the germline ends. There are 14 residues in the CDR3. Looked up from germline, CDR1 is DFQATT and CDR2 is SNEGSKA (reference sequence). For the CDR3, the DNA is TGCAGTGCACCGACCCGCCCGAACACCGGGGAGCTGTTTTTT. Protein sequence: CSAPTRPNTGELFF.